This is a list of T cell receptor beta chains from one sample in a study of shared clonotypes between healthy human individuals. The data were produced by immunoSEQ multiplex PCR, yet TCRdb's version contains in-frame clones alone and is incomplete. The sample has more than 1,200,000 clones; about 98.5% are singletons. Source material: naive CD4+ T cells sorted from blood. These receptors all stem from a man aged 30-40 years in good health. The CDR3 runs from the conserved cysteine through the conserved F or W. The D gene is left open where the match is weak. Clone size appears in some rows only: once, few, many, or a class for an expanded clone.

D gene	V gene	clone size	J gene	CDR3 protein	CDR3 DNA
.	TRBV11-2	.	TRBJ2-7	CASSTRTSYYEQYF	TGTGCCAGCAGCACACGAACCTCCTACTACGAGCAGTACTTC
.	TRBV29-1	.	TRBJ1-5	CSAVAGNQPQHF	TGCAGCGCGGTAGCGGGCAATCAGCCCCAGCATTTT
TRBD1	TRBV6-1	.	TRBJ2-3	CASSLPTGADTQYF	TGTGCCAGCAGTCTCCCGACAGGGGCAGATACGCAGTATTTT
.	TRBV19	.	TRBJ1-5	CASSAGPQHF	TGTGCCAGTAGTGCCGGGCCCCAGCATTTT
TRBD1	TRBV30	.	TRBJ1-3	CAWSGMRQGGNTIYF	TGTGCCTGGAGTGGCATGAGACAGGGCGGAAACACCATATATTTT
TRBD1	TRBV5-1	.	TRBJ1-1	CASSFGRGLTEAFF	TGCGCCAGCAGCTTTGGCAGGGGGCTCACTGAAGCTTTCTTT
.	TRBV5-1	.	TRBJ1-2	CASGLGWGYGYTF	TGCGCCAGCGGGCTGGGATGGGGGTATGGCTACACCTTC
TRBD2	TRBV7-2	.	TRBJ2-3	CASSPLAGGADTQYF	TGTGCCAGCAGCCCTTTAGCGGGAGGTGCAGATACGCAGTATTTT
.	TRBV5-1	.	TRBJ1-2	CASSLGPGRLGYTF	TGCGCCAGCAGCTTGGGCCCGGGTAGGTTAGGCTACACCTTC
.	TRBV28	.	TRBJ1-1	CASSLGGAVGF	TGTGCCAGCAGTCTTGGCGGGGCAGTGGGCTTT
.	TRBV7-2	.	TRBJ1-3	CASSLSTGPLGNTIYF	TGTGCCAGCAGCTTAAGCACGGGGCCGCTGGGAAACACCATATATTTT
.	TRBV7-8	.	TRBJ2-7	CASSPQWGAYEQYF	TGTGCCAGCAGCCCTCAATGGGGGGCGTACGAGCAGTACTTC
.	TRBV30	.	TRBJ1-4	CAWSVRIGTVNEKLFF	TGTGCCTGGAGTGTACGTATCGGGACGGTGAATGAAAAACTGTTTTTT
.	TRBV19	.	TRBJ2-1	CASSIDSEQFF	TGTGCCAGTAGTATTGACAGTGAGCAGTTCTTC
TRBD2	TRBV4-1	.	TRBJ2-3	CASSQSGAGGTDTQYF	TGCGCCAGCAGCCAATCTGGAGCGGGAGGGACAGATACGCAGTATTTT
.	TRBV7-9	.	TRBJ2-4	CASSLRDNKNIQYF	TGTGCCAGCAGCTTGAGGGACAACAAAAACATTCAGTACTTC
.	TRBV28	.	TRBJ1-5	CASSSFYQPQHF	TGTGCCAGCAGTTCTTTTTATCAGCCCCAGCATTTT
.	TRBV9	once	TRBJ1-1	CASSVSPDMNTEAFF	TGTGCCAGCAGCGTATCTCCAGACATGAACACTGAAGCTTTCTTT
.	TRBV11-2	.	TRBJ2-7	CASSLWAVASYEQYF	TGTGCCAGCAGCTTATGGGCAGTGGCCTCCTACGAGCAGTACTTC
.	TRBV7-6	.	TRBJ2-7	CASSLREAGFYEQYF	TGTGCCAGCAGCTTAAGGGAGGCAGGCTTCTACGAGCAGTACTTC
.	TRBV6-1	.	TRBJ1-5	CASSEAPVQPQHF	TGTGCCAGCAGTGAAGCACCCGTTCAGCCCCAGCATTTT
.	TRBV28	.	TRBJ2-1	CASSLVANEQFF	TGTGCCAGCAGTTTAGTAGCCAATGAGCAGTTCTTC
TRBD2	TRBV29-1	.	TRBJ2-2	CSVVRASGNRNGELFF	TGCAGCGTTGTTAGGGCTAGCGGGAACCGTAACGGGGAGCTGTTTTTT
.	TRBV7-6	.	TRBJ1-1	CASSLGQNTEAFF	TGTGCCAGCAGCTTGGGACAGAACACTGAAGCTTTCTTT
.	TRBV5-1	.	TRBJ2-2	CASSFGLRPSASGELFF	TGCGCCAGCAGCTTCGGCTTAAGACCGTCAGCGTCCGGGGAGCTGTTTTTT